Each of the 23 T cell receptor beta chains below was sequenced from the same sample in a study of CD8 T cells in Susac syndrome (dated by TCRdb to between 2018 and 2021). Libraries were prepared through the immunoSEQ multiplex PCR assay. RNA was extracted using the RNeasy kit, and roughly 0.45 to 1 microgram was reverse transcribed with random hexamers. Using fastp trimming at Q25 and MiXCR clonotype assembly, TCRdb reanalyzed the public sequencing data and kept in-frame beta chains. Rows with one shared CDR3 protein collapse into an entry with the most common genes and DNA. The sample table holds hundreds of thousands of distinct CDR3 sequences, of which almost 85% were seen once. Roughly 0.21% of the sample lies in the top ten. Input material: CD8+ T cells from PBMCs. The source of these receptors is a human donor with multiple sclerosis.

In its sample, this clonotype was seen once. The chain uses TRBV9 and TRBJ1-2, with D unclear. In germline, CDR1 is SGDLS, CDR2 YYNGEE. CDR3 length: 14 amino acids. V lost 0 bases and J 3 bases, leaving 9 bases between the germline ends. The CDR3 region is CASSVDQEDYGYTF. The CDR3 bases are TGTGCCAGCAGCGTAGACCAGGAGGACTATGGCTACACCTTC.

This chain's CDR3 is CASSQDIETGPEQFF. Written as DNA, the CDR3 is TGCGCCAGCAGCCAAGATATTGAGACCGGACCTGAGCAGTTCTTC. The V call is TRBV4-3, the J call TRBJ2-1; no clear D gene. V lost 0 bases and J 9 bases, leaving 15 bases between the germline ends. The germline gives CDR1 LGHNA, CDR2 YSLEER. The CDR3 consists of 15 residues.

V is TRBV7-9 and J is TRBJ2-1; 8 bases are a match to TRBD2. Trimming took 5 bases from V and 3 from J; bases not matched to a gene: 6. This CDR3 has 15 amino acids. CDR1 and CDR2 (germline): SEHNR, FQNEAQ (reference sequence). The CDR3 DNA follows: TGTGCCAGCAGCAAGGGACTAGGGGACTACAATGAGCAGTTCTTC. This translates into CASSKGLGDYNEQFF.

The chain has TRBV3-1 and TRBJ2-3, with D maybe TRBD1 (5 bases). Germline V gives CDR1 LGHDT, CDR2 YNNKEL (reference sequence). Between the trimmed V and J ends, which lost 4 bases and 1 base, there was a span of 15 bases. The CDR3 contains 16 residues. Here the CDR3 DNA reads TGTGCCAGCAGCCCTGGGGCAGGAGACGGCACAGATACGCAGTATTTT. Amino acid sequence: CASSPGAGDGTDTQYF.

J is TRBJ2-7 and V is TRBV28, with 9 bases identical to TRBD2. CDR1 MDHEN and CDR2 SYDVKM come from the germline V gene. This CDR3 is built from 14 residues. V gave up 6 bases and J gave up 5 bases; unmatched junction bases: 8. CDR3 nucleotides: TGTGCCAGCAGCTCTAGCGGGATGGGTGACGAGCAGTACTTC. Translation: CASSSSGMGDEQYF.

The chain carries TRBV2 and TRBJ2-7, with D possibly TRBD2 on 5 matching bases. The CDR3 spans 14 residues. CDR1 SNHLY and CDR2 FYNNEI come from the germline V gene. V gave up 5 bases and J gave up 0 bases, with 11 bases separating them. The CDR3 DNA follows: TGTGCCAGCAGTAGCGGTTTGAGCTCCTACGAGCAGTACTTC. Amino acid sequence: CASSSGLSSYEQYF.

The rearrangement links TRBV6-5 to TRBJ2-5; 7 nucleotides line up with TRBD2. Germline assignment: CDR1 MNHEY and CDR2 SVGAGI. This CDR3 is built from 15 residues. V gave up 0 bases and J gave up 5 bases; unmatched junction bases: 6. The CDR3 reads CASSYSGGSGETQYF. As DNA, the CDR3 is TGTGCCAGCAGTTACTCTGGCGGGAGTGGGGAGACCCAGTACTTC.

V and J are TRBV2 and TRBJ1-5; D possibly corresponds to TRBD1 (5 bases). This CDR3 contains 13 residues. V was trimmed by 3 bases and J by 7 bases, leaving 10 bases between them. Germline V lookup: CDR1 SNHLY, CDR2 FYNNEI. The DNA for the CDR3 is TGTGCCAGCAGTGAGGGGGAATTACAGCCCCAGCATTTT. Translating it yields CASSEGELQPQHF.

The J gene is TRBJ1-3, the V gene TRBV4-3, with a weak D call TRBD1 (6 bases). The CDR3 contains 16 residues. In germline, CDR1 is LGHNA, CDR2 YSLEER. V was shortened by 0 bases and J by 0 bases, with 9 bases between the two germline ends. The CDR3 bases are TGCGCCAGCAGCCAAGAGACAGGAAACTCTGGAAACACCATATATTTT. This codes for CASSQETGNSGNTIYF.

V gene TRBV13 combines with J gene TRBJ1-2; 10 bases match TRBD1. J gave up 5 bases and V 5 bases, and 11 bases lay outside the gene matches. Germline V gene data show CDR1 as PRHDT and CDR2 as FYEKMQ (reference sequence). The CDR3 extends over 16 amino acids. CDR3 sequence (DNA): TGTGCCAGCAGCCCCCTGGACAGGGGGGAAGAATATGGCTACACCTTC. Its protein is CASSPLDRGEEYGYTF.

V gene TRBV7-8 combines with J gene TRBJ2-3, with 7 bases that match TRBD2. The CDR3 is 20 residues long. Trimming took 4 bases from V and 4 from J; bases not matched to a gene: 23. Per germline, CDR1 SGHVS and CDR2 FQNEAQ. CDR3 region: CASSSAMTALSGSAPDTQYF. The CDR3 coding sequence is TGTGCCAGCAGCTCAGCAATGACAGCTCTTAGCGGGTCGGCTCCAGATACGCAGTATTTT.

This chain links TRBV2 with TRBJ1-5; 11 nucleotides line up with TRBD1. V gave up 6 bases and J gave up 5 bases; unmatched junction bases: 6. CDR1 is SNHLY, CDR2 FYNNEI, per germline. There are 15 residues in the CDR3. The CDR3 reads CASREGTGGYQPQHF. The CDR3, as DNA: TGTGCCAGCAGGGAGGGGACAGGGGGTTATCAGCCCCAGCATTTT.

The rearrangement joins TRBV10-2 to TRBJ2-7; D gene uncertain. CDR3 length equals 12 residues. Germline CDR1 reads WSHSY; CDR2 reads SAAADI. Trimming took 4 bases from V and 3 from J, leaving 7 bases between them. As DNA, the CDR3 is TGCGCCAGCAGTGCCCACAGCTACGAGCAGTACTTC. It encodes CASSAHSYEQYF.

The V and J genes are TRBV19 and TRBJ2-7; 14 nucleotides align to TRBD2. Germline values: CDR1 LNHDA, CDR2 SQIVND (reference sequence). J lost 4 bases, V lost 1 base, and 9 bases had no gene match. The CDR3 has 18 residues. For the CDR3, the DNA is TGTGCCAGTAGTATAGGACTAGCGGGAGGGCCTAATATGTACGAGCAGTACTTC. Encoded protein: CASSIGLAGGPNMYEQYF.

V and J are TRBV19 and TRBJ1-1; possible D gene TRBD1, 5 bases. The CDR3 extends over 13 amino acids. V dropped 4 bases and J dropped 4 bases, with 10 bases sitting between them. Germline V gene lookup returns CDR1 LNHDA and CDR2 SQIVND (reference sequence). In DNA form, the CDR3 reads TGTGCCAGTAGTACCCCGGGGGGCACTGAAGCTTTCTTT. It is translated as CASSTPGGTEAFF.

This chain uses TRBV6-5 with TRBJ2-7; D possibly corresponds to TRBD2 (6 bases). The germline CDR1 and CDR2 sequences are MNHEY and SVGAGI. The CDR3 runs to 17 residues. V lost 2 bases, J lost 7 bases, and 24 bases lay in between. CDR3 nucleotides: TGTGCCAGCAGTTACCCCCCCCAGGTCGGGAGCGATCGGGAGCAGTACTTC. Translation: CASSYPPQVGSDREQYF.

The V call is TRBV9, the J call TRBJ2-5; no reliable D call. This CDR3 spans 14 amino acids. From germline, CDR1 is SGDLS and CDR2 YYNGEE. Trimming shortened V by 0 bases and J by 1 base, and 7 bases separated the two germline ends. The CDR3 sequence: CASSVDLGQETQYF. The CDR3, as DNA: TGTGCCAGCAGCGTAGATCTAGGCCAAGAGACCCAGTACTTC.

The V call is TRBV10-3, the J call TRBJ1-5, with D tentatively TRBD1 (5 bases). Per the germline V gene, CDR1 is ENHRY and CDR2 is SYGVKD. This CDR3 spans 14 amino acids. Trimming removed 0 bases from V and 2 bases from J, with 5 bases in between. The DNA for the CDR3 is TGTGCCATCAGTGAGTCAGGGGGCAATCAGCCCCAGCATTTT. It yields the protein CAISESGGNQPQHF.

The chain uses TRBV12-3 or TRBV12-4 and TRBJ2-5; no firm D call. There are 11 residues in the CDR3. V shed 5 bases and J shed 8 bases, with 9 bases lying between them. CDR3 DNA sequence: TGTGCCAGCAGTCCTAAATTTACCCAGTACTTC. Translated, it gives CASSPKFTQYF.

The chain recombines TRBV19 with TRBJ2-2; the D gene is possibly TRBD2 (6 bases). The CDR3 consists of 15 residues. V lost 3 bases and J 7 bases, leaving 15 bases between the germline ends. From germline, CDR1 is LNHDA and CDR2 SQIVND (reference sequence). CDR3 in DNA: TGTGCCAGTAGTATTAACCGACTAGATGTCGGGGAGCTGTTTTTT. This codes for CASSINRLDVGELFF.

The chain uses TRBV21-1 and TRBJ2-5; the table assigns TRBD1, which was not confirmed against the DNA. TRBV21-1 is classified as a pseudogene. The CDR3 consists of 17 residues. The CDR3 loop is CASSKLTGTDFQETQYF. For the CDR3, the DNA is TGTGCCAGCAGCAAATTGACAGGCACGGATTTCCAAGAGACCCAGTACTTC.

The chain couples TRBV27 to TRBJ2-1; 10 nucleotides match TRBD2. Trimming cost V 2 bases and J 6 bases; bases outside gene matches: 7. The CDR3 is 16 amino acids. Germline V gene lookup returns CDR1 MNHEY and CDR2 SMNVEV (reference sequence). The DNA of the CDR3 is TGTGCCAGCAGTTTAGGACCTAGCGGGAGTTTCAATGAGCAGTTCTTC. Its translation: CASSLGPSGSFNEQFF.

The chain is built from TRBV18 and TRBJ2-5, with 10 bases that match TRBD2. Trimming cost V 4 bases and J 1 base; bases outside gene matches: 3. Germline assignment: CDR1 KGHSH and CDR2 LQKENI. There are 15 residues in the CDR3. The CDR3 protein is CASSLLAGAQETQYF. The DNA for the CDR3 is TGTGCCAGCTCACTGCTAGCGGGGGCCCAAGAGACCCAGTACTTC.